Listed below are T cell receptor beta chains from one sample, sequenced in a study of blood T cell repertoires in COVID-19. The table came from immunoSEQ multiplex PCR; TCRdb's copy has only in-frame clones and leaves some out. The table records roughly 430,000 clones, 88% of them present only once. The specimen was PBMCs or T cells enriched from blood (not recorded which). These receptors all stem from a woman aged 18 to 35 who had been exposed to COVID-19. The CDR3 runs from the conserved cysteine through the conserved F or W. Each record gives: CDR3 protein, J gene, V gene, D gene. The D gene is left open where the match is weak.

CASGVPGPRNYGYTF | TRBJ1-2 | TRBV28 | -
CASSGDPYGGNYEQYF | TRBJ2-7 | TRBV9 | TRBD2
CASSRGQGARGELFF | TRBJ2-2 | TRBV11-2 | TRBD1
CASRGTDTYNSPLHF | TRBJ1-6 | TRBV7-9 | TRBD1
CASLPIGLRYEQYF | TRBJ2-7 | TRBV27 | -
CASSLEGGLASYEQYF | TRBJ2-7 | TRBV7-2 | TRBD2
CASSYGVAGEQFF | TRBJ2-1 | TRBV6-5 | TRBD2
CASSLTGGAHQPQHF | TRBJ1-5 | TRBV7-9 | TRBD1
CASSQEGQGHYEQYF | TRBJ2-7 | TRBV4-2 | TRBD1
CASSPGTGPYGYTF | TRBJ1-2 | TRBV11-2 | TRBD1
CASSPVAGAPYEQYF | TRBJ2-7 | TRBV18 | -
CASSIVVIGTAANYGYTF | TRBJ1-2 | TRBV19 | TRBD1
CAWDPGGPRTGELFF | TRBJ2-2 | TRBV30 | TRBD2
CASSLQADHEQFF | TRBJ2-1 | TRBV11-2 | -
CASSSGLAGVILETQYF | TRBJ2-5 | TRBV7-6 | TRBD2
CSARSGDTQYF | TRBJ2-3 | TRBV20-1 | -
CASSQDDRGYQPQHF | TRBJ1-5 | TRBV4-1 | TRBD1
CASSLTSGGVNEQFF | TRBJ2-1 | TRBV7-9 | TRBD2
CASMSRGTGRYNEQFF | TRBJ2-1 | TRBV27 | TRBD1